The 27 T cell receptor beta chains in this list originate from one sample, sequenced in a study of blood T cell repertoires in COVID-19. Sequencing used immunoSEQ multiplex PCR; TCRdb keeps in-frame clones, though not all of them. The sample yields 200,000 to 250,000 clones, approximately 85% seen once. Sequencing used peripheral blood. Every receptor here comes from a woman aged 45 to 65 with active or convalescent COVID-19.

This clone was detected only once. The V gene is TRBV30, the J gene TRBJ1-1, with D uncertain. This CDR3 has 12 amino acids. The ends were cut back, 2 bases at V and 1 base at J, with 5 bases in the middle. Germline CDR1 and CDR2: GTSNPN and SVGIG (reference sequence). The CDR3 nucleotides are TGTGCCTGGAGTTACAGGAACACTGAAGCTTTCTTT. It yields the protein CAWSYRNTEAFF.

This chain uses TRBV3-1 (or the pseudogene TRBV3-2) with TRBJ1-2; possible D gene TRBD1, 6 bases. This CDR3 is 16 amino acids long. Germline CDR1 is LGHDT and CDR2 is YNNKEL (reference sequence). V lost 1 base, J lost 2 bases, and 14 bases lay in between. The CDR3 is CASSQVRTAVNYGYTF. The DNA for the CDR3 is TGTGCCAGCAGCCAAGTGAGGACAGCCGTAAACTATGGCTACACCTTC.

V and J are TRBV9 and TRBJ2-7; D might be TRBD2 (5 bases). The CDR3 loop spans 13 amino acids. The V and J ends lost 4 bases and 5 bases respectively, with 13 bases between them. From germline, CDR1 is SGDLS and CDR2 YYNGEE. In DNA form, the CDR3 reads TGTGCCAGCAGCAATACTTGGGGAGACGAGCAGTACTTC. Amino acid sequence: CASSNTWGDEQYF.

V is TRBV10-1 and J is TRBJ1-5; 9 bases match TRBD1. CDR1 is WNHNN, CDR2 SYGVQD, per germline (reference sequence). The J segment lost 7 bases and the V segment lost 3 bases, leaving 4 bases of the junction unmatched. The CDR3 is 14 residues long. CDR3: CASSDRQGDQPQHF. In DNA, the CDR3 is TGCGCCAGCAGTGACCGACAGGGGGACCAGCCCCAGCATTTT.

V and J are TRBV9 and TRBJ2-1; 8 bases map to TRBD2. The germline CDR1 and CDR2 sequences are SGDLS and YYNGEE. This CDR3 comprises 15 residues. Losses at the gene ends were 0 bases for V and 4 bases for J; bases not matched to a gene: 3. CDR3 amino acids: CASSVGGTRYNEQFF. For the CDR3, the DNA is TGTGCCAGCAGCGTAGGGGGGACTAGGTACAATGAGCAGTTCTTC.

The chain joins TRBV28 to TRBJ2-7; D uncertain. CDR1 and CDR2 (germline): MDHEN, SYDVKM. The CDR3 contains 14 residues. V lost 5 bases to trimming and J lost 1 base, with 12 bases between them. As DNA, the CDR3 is TGTGCCAGCAGTGTATACAGAACGTCCTACGAGCAGTACTTC. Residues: CASSVYRTSYEQYF.

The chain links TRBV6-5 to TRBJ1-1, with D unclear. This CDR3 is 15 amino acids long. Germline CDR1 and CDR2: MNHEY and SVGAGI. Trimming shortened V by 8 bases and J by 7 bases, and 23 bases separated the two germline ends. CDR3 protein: CASDFEGRRGSEAFF. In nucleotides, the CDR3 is TGTGCCAGCGACTTTGAGGGCCGCCGGGGAAGTGAAGCTTTCTTT.

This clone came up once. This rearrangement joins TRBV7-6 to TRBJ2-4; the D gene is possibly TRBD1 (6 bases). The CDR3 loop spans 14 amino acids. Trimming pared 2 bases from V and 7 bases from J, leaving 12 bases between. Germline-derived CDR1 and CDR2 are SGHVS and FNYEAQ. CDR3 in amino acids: CASSLSGGGNIQYF. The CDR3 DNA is TGTGCCAGCAGCTTATCTGGGGGCGGGAACATTCAGTACTTC.

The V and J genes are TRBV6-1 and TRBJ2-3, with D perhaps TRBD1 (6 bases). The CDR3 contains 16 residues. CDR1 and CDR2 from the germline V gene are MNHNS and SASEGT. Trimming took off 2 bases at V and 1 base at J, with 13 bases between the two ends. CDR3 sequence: CASSERMGAGTDTQYF. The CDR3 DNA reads TGTGCCAGCAGTGAACGTATGGGGGCGGGCACAGATACGCAGTATTTT.

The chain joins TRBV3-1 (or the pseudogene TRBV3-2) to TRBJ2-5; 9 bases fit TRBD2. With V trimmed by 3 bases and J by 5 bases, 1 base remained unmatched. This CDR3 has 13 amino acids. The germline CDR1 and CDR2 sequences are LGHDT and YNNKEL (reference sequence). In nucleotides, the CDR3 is TGTGCCAGCAGCCAGGCGGGAGGGGAGACCCAGTACTTC. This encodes CASSQAGGETQYF.

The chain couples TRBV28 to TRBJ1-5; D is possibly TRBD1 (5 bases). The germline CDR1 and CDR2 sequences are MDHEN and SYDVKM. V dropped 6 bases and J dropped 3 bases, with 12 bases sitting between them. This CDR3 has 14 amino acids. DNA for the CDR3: TGTGCCAGCAGCCTGACAGCAAACAATCAGCCCCAGCATTTT. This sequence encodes CASSLTANNQPQHF.

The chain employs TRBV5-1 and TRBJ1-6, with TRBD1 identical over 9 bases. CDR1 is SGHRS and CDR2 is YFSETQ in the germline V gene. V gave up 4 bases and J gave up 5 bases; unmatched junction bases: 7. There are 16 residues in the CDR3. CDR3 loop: CASSPRTGANNSPLHF. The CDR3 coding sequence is TGCGCCAGCAGCCCTCGGACAGGGGCAAATAATTCACCCCTCCACTTT.

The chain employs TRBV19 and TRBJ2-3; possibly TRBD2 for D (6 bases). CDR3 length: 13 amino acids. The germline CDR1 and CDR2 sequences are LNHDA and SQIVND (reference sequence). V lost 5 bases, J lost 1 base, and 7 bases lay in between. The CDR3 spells CASSQRGTDTQYF. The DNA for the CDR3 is TGTGCCAGTAGTCAGCGGGGCACAGATACGCAGTATTTT.

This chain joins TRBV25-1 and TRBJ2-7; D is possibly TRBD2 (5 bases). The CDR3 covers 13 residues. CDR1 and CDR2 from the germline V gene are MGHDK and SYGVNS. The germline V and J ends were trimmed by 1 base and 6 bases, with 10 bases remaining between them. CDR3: CASSELNEGEQYF. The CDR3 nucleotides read TGTGCCAGCAGTGAATTGAACGAGGGCGAGCAGTACTTC.

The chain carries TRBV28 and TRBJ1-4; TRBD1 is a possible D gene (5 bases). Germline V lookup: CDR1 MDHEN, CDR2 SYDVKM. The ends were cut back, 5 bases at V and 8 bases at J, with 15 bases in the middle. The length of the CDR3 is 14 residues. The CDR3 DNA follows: TGTGCCAGCAGTCCCGGACAAAAGAGGGAAAAACTGTTTTTT. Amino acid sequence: CASSPGQKREKLFF.

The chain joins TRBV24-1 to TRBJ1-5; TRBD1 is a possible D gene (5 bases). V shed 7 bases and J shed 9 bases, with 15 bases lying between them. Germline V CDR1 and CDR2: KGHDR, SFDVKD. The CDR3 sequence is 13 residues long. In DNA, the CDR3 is TGTGCCACCAGCGACCCGGAGGGGAGGCCCCAGCATTTT. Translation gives CATSDPEGRPQHF.

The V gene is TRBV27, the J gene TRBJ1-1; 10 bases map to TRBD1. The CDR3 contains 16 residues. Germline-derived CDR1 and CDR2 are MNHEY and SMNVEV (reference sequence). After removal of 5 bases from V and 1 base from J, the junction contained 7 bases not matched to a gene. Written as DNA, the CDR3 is TGTGCCAGCAGTCCAGGGACAGGGGAGGCGAACACTGAAGCTTTCTTT. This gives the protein CASSPGTGEANTEAFF.

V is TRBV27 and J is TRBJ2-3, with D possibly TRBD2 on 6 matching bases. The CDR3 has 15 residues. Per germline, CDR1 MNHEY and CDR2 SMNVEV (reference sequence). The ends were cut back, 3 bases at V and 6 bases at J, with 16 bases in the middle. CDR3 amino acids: CASSFTGAIGDTQYF. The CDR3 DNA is TGTGCCAGCAGTTTCACGGGAGCTATAGGCGATACGCAGTATTTT.

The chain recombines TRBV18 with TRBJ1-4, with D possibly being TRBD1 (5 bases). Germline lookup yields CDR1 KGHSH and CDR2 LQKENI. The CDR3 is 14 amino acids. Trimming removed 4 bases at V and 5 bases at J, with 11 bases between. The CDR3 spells CASSRTGGNEKLFF. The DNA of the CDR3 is TGTGCCAGCTCACGGACGGGGGGGAATGAAAAACTGTTTTTT. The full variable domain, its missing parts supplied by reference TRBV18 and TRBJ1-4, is NAGVMQNPRHLVRRRGQEARLRCSPMKGHSHVYWYRQLPEEGLKFMVYLQKENIIDESGMPKERFSAEFPKEGPSILRIQQVVRGDSAAYFCASSRTGGNEKLFFGSGTQLSVL.

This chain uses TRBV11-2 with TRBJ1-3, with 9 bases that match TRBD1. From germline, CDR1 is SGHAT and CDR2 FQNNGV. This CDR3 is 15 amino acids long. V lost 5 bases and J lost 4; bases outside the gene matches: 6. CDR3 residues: CASSIQGASGNTIYF. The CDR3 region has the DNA TGTGCCAGCAGCATACAGGGGGCGAGCGGAAACACCATATATTTT.

CDR3 residues: CASSSGGLAGHGELFF. The CDR3, as DNA: TGTGCCAGCAGCTCAGGGGGACTAGCGGGACACGGGGAGCTGTTTTTT. The V call is TRBV7-3, the J call TRBJ2-2; TRBD2 agrees at 13 bases. V was pared by 4 bases and J by 7 bases, with 6 bases of the junction left unmatched. The CDR3 contains 16 residues. Germline-derived CDR1 and CDR2 are SGHTA and FQGTGA. The complete variable domain, with remaining parts taken from reference TRBV7-3 and TRBJ2-2, reads GAGVSQTPSNKVTEKGKYVELRCDPISGHTALYWYRQSLGQGPEFLIYFQGTGAADDSGLPNDRFFAVRPEGSVSTLKIQRTERGDSAVYLCASSSGGLAGHGELFFGEGSRLTVL.

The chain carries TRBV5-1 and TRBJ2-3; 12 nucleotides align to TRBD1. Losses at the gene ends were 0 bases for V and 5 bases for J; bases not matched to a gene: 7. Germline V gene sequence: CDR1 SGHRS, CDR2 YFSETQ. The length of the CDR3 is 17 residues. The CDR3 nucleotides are TGCGCCAGCAGCTTGGGCGGGACAGGGGGCTGGGGAGATACGCAGTATTTT. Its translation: CASSLGGTGGWGDTQYF.

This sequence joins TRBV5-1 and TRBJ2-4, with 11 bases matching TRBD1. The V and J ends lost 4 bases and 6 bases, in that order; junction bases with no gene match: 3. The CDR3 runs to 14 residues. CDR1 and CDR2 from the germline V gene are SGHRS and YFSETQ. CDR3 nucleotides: TGCGCCAGCAGCCTGGGACAGGGGGGAAACATTCAGTACTTC. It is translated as CASSLGQGGNIQYF.

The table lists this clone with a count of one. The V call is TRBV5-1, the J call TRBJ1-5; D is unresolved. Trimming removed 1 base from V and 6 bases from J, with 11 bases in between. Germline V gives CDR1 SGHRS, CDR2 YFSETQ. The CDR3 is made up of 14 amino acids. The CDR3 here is CASSLLGEGQPQHF. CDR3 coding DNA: TGCGCCAGCAGCTTGTTGGGAGAAGGTCAGCCCCAGCATTTT.

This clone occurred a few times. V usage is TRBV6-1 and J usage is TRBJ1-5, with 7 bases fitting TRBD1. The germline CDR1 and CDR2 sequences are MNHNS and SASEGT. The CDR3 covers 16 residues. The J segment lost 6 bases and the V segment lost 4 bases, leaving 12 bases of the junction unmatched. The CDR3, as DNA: TGTGCCAGCAGTGGGGGGCCCGGACAGGAAACTCAGCCCCAGCATTTT. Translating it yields CASSGGPGQETQPQHF.

CDR3 in amino acids: CASSQEDRGPYEQYF. CDR3 sequence (DNA): TGTGCCAGCAGCCAAGAGGACAGGGGGCCGTACGAGCAGTACTTC. The gene calls are TRBV4-2 and TRBJ2-7; 11 bases agree with TRBD1. This CDR3 region has 15 residues. The germline V gene encodes CDR1 LGHNA and CDR2 YNFKEQ. Losses at the gene ends were 0 bases for V and 4 bases for J; bases not matched to a gene: 2.

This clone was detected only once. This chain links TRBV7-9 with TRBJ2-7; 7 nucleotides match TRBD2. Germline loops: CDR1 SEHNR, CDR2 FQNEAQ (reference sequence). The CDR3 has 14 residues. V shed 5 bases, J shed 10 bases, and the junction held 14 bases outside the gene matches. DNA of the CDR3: TGTGCCAGCAGCCCGGGAGGACTTACTCCTCGTCAGTACGTC. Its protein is CASSPGGLTPRQYV.